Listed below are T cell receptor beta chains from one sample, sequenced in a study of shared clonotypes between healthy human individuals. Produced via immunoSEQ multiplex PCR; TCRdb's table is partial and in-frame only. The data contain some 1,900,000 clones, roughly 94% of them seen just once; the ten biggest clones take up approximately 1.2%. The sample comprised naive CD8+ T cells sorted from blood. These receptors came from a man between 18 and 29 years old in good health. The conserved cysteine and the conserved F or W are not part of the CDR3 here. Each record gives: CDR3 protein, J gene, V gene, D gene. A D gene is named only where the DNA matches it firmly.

CDR3 protein: ASSRDFYGYT
J gene: TRBJ1-2
V gene: TRBV13
D gene: -

CDR3 protein: ACLPRDTNSVGQETQY
J gene: TRBJ2-5
V gene: TRBV2
D gene: -

CDR3 protein: ASSLITIQETQY
J gene: TRBJ2-5
V gene: TRBV5-1
D gene: -

CDR3 protein: ASSVGGGTNEQF
J gene: TRBJ2-1
V gene: TRBV9
D gene: -

CDR3 protein: ASRVEGNAEGLNTEAF
J gene: TRBJ1-1
V gene: TRBV5-1
D gene: -

CDR3 protein: AWSPTVNTEAF
J gene: TRBJ1-1
V gene: TRBV30
D gene: -

CDR3 protein: ATGLRTGGYEQY
J gene: TRBJ2-7
V gene: TRBV6-6
D gene: TRBD1

CDR3 protein: ASSRRLAETQY
J gene: TRBJ2-5
V gene: TRBV4-1
D gene: TRBD2

CDR3 protein: ASSEITGTDTQY
J gene: TRBJ2-3
V gene: TRBV7-3
D gene: -

CDR3 protein: ASSPTGGDSSGAQH
J gene: TRBJ1-5
V gene: TRBV27
D gene: -

CDR3 protein: ASSPGQGPYEQY
J gene: TRBJ2-7
V gene: TRBV5-5
D gene: TRBD1

CDR3 protein: ASSLDGGKNYGYT
J gene: TRBJ1-2
V gene: TRBV5-1
D gene: -

CDR3 protein: SVVLEGVTGELF
J gene: TRBJ2-2
V gene: TRBV29-1
D gene: -

CDR3 protein: ASSHSLWTTYGETQY
J gene: TRBJ2-5
V gene: TRBV18
D gene: -

CDR3 protein: ASSSSAGGQPQH
J gene: TRBJ1-5
V gene: TRBV7-6
D gene: -

CDR3 protein: AWSVQPGDTQY
J gene: TRBJ2-3
V gene: TRBV30
D gene: -

CDR3 protein: ASSRDRSSGNTIY
J gene: TRBJ1-3
V gene: TRBV14
D gene: -

CDR3 protein: ASGLVPAGGPNEQY
J gene: TRBJ2-7
V gene: TRBV12-5
D gene: TRBD2

CDR3 protein: ASSPGTGTDQPQH
J gene: TRBJ1-5
V gene: TRBV27
D gene: TRBD1

CDR3 protein: ASSQERTGYGYT
J gene: TRBJ1-2
V gene: TRBV4-3
D gene: -

CDR3 protein: ASSQEEFANYEQY
J gene: TRBJ2-7
V gene: TRBV4-1
D gene: -

CDR3 protein: ASSPQGVGYNEQF
J gene: TRBJ2-1
V gene: TRBV6-1
D gene: TRBD1

CDR3 protein: ASSLESPFGHTEAF
J gene: TRBJ1-1
V gene: TRBV7-8
D gene: -

CDR3 protein: ASSLSRTKLFNYGYT
J gene: TRBJ1-2
V gene: TRBV27
D gene: -

CDR3 protein: ASSLTETYEQY
J gene: TRBJ2-7
V gene: TRBV7-6
D gene: -

CDR3 protein: ASSLTGTSVFNEQY
J gene: TRBJ2-7
V gene: TRBV13
D gene: TRBD2

CDR3 protein: ASSPRDHNEQF
J gene: TRBJ2-1
V gene: TRBV9
D gene: -

CDR3 protein: ASSLPGQEETQY
J gene: TRBJ2-5
V gene: TRBV7-9
D gene: -

CDR3 protein: ASSIDLPDTQY
J gene: TRBJ2-3
V gene: TRBV19
D gene: -

CDR3 protein: ASSSLAGGTDTQY
J gene: TRBJ2-3
V gene: TRBV7-9
D gene: TRBD2

CDR3 protein: ASSRGGWNTEAF
J gene: TRBJ1-1
V gene: TRBV9
D gene: -

CDR3 protein: ASSLEGGVGETQY
J gene: TRBJ2-5
V gene: TRBV5-1
D gene: TRBD1

CDR3 protein: ASSLGSGYEQY
J gene: TRBJ2-7
V gene: TRBV7-9
D gene: -

CDR3 protein: ASRKSGGIYEQY
J gene: TRBJ2-7
V gene: TRBV11-2
D gene: TRBD2

CDR3 protein: ASSYRDRVEETQY
J gene: TRBJ2-5
V gene: TRBV6-5
D gene: TRBD1

CDR3 protein: ASSLGGDVTQY
J gene: TRBJ2-3
V gene: TRBV11-3
D gene: -

CDR3 protein: ASSVNSGRDEQF
J gene: TRBJ2-1
V gene: TRBV9
D gene: TRBD2

CDR3 protein: ASSFPSGEGQY
J gene: TRBJ2-7
V gene: TRBV7-6
D gene: TRBD2

CDR3 protein: ASSAGTLSNEQY
J gene: TRBJ2-7
V gene: TRBV6-5
D gene: -

CDR3 protein: ASSLDRTEYEQY
J gene: TRBJ2-7
V gene: TRBV4-3
D gene: -

CDR3 protein: ASSFGTGVTYEQY
J gene: TRBJ2-7
V gene: TRBV11-2
D gene: TRBD1

CDR3 protein: ASSRGGGEAF
J gene: TRBJ1-1
V gene: TRBV4-1
D gene: TRBD1

CDR3 protein: ATSGSQETQY
J gene: TRBJ2-5
V gene: TRBV11-2
D gene: -

CDR3 protein: AWSPLSRGVEAF
J gene: TRBJ1-1
V gene: TRBV30
D gene: -

CDR3 protein: ASSLGATEQY
J gene: TRBJ2-7
V gene: TRBV5-1
D gene: -

CDR3 protein: ATAPGGPSYEQY
J gene: TRBJ2-7
V gene: TRBV27
D gene: TRBD1

CDR3 protein: ASSLIQGGTEAF
J gene: TRBJ1-1
V gene: TRBV7-9
D gene: -

CDR3 protein: ASSPLDGQGIEALH
J gene: TRBJ1-6
V gene: TRBV18
D gene: TRBD1